This TCR beta chain was captured by sequencing in a study of identical twins. V was cut by 0 bases and J by 0 bases, with 12 bases left in between. The germline CDR1 and CDR2 sequences are MGHRA and YSYEKL. The CDR3 covers 16 residues. MiXCR, applied by TCRdb to the 5' RACE reads, yields one record per CDR3 protein. The sample carries about 1.7 million distinct CDR3 sequences, more than 30% recorded once. Points from the study as a whole: Researchers caution that invariant MAIT and iNKT cells could partly confound zero-insertion analyses. Cord blood beta clonotypes that were abundant carried fewer insertions, and memory repertoires showed no such trend.

With respect to this clonotype: Its antigen is not identified.

The V and J genes are TRBV4-1 and TRBJ2-7; D uncertain. The clonotype originates from a newborn girl in good health. The sequencing sample was made of cord blood. The CDR3, as DNA: TGCGCCAGCAGCCAAGATTGGCTCAGCAGCTCCTACGAGCAGTACTTC. This sequence encodes CASSQDWLSSSYEQYF.